This record covers a single T cell receptor (beta chain). Patients with stable or active relapsing-remitting disease, all of them treatment-naive, made up the multiple sclerosis controls. Both CD4+ and CD8+ T cells were negatively isolated, and TEMRA cells underwent FACS enrichment. The V gene's germline CDR1 is SQVTM and CDR2 ANQGSEA. V shed 4 bases and J 4 bases; nucleotides not matched to a gene: 11. CDR3 length equals 15 residues. This sample was taken from a study of CD8 T cells in Susac syndrome. RNA, at about 0.5 to 1 ug, was reverse transcribed with random hexamers. Multiplex immunoSEQ PCR targeted 54 Vbeta and 13 Jbeta TCR beta segments. MiXCR, run by TCRdb on the immunoSEQ multiplex PCR reads, gives a single entry per CDR3 protein. Of about 150,000 distinct CDR3 sequences detected, about 95% appear once; the ten largest clones hold 0.14% to 0.15%.

This rearrangement joins TRBV29-1 to TRBJ2-3; TRBD1 aligns across 7 bases. The TCR sequence derives from a human donor with multiple sclerosis. Sample: CD8+ T cells from PBMCs. The CDR3 nucleotides read TGCAGCGTTGTCGGAGACAGGGAGCTTCCAGATACGCAGTATTTT. Translation: CSVVGDRELPDTQYF.